These 27 T cell receptor beta chains share one sample of origin, sequenced in a study of T cell changes during pregnancy in multiple sclerosis. The protocol was immunoSEQ multiplex PCR, while the TCRdb copy is restricted to in-frame clones and leaves out a portion. The sample shows fewer than 95,000 clones, roughly 93% of them seen only once. The input for sequencing was peripheral blood, taken in the first trimester of pregnancy. The receptor source for this set is a female donor with multiple sclerosis, enrolled in a pregnancy study.

Only a few counts were recorded for this clone. The chain recombines TRBV2 with TRBJ2-7; 7 bases are shared with TRBD1. The trim removed 5 bases at V and 6 bases at J, leaving 10 bases unmatched. The CDR3 covers 14 residues. CDR1 is SNHLY, CDR2 FYNNEI, per germline. The CDR3 DNA is TGTGCCAGCAGTTCGATGAGGACAGGCCGCGAGCAGTACTTC. It translates to CASSSMRTGREQYF. Based on the CDR3 plus reference TRBV2 and TRBJ2-7, the full variable domain is EPEVTQTPSHQVTQMGQEVILRCVPISNHLYFYWYRQILGQKVEFLVSFYNNEISEKSEIFDDQFSVERPDGSNFTLKIRSTKLEDSAMYFCASSSMRTGREQYFGPGTRLTVT.

The V gene is TRBV29-1, the J gene TRBJ2-7; perhaps TRBD1 as D (5 bases). The V end lost 3 bases, the J end lost 5 bases, and 17 bases lay between the germline ends. Germline CDR1 SQVTM, CDR2 ANQGSEA. This CDR3 is 14 amino acids long. Here the CDR3 DNA reads TGCAGCGTTGATATAGGGCAGGGTAGGAACGAGCAGTACTTC. This encodes CSVDIGQGRNEQYF.

V is TRBV5-1 and J is TRBJ1-4; no reliable D call. The CDR3 has 14 residues. Germline-derived CDR1 and CDR2 are SGHRS and YFSETQ. Trimming cost V 2 bases and J 3 bases, with 8 bases left between them. CDR3 DNA sequence: TGCGCCAGCAGCTTTGCGGGGTCTAATGAAAAACTGTTTTTT. It encodes CASSFAGSNEKLFF.

As to this clone: The junction does not match germline at one end; this may be a read error. The gene calls are TRBV7-9 and TRBJ1-5, with 8 bases lining up with TRBD1. The germline V gene has CDR1 SEHNR and CDR2 FQNEAQ (reference sequence). This CDR3 is built from 14 residues. DNA for the CDR3: TGTGCCAGCAGCCTCGGACAGGGCAAGCAGCCCCAGCATTTT. Its translation: CASSLGQGKQPQHF.

The chain joins TRBV5-1 to TRBJ1-2; 8 bases are a match to TRBD1. V lost 3 bases to trimming and J lost 4 bases; unmatched junction nucleotides: 8. The germline CDR1 and CDR2 sequences are SGHRS and YFSETQ. CDR3 length: 15 amino acids. This chain's CDR3 is CASSSGTGLTYGYTF. The CDR3 DNA is TGCGCCAGCAGCTCCGGGACAGGCCTCACCTATGGCTACACCTTC.

The V call is TRBV6-6, the J call TRBJ2-1; TRBD2 matches at 7 bases. CDR1 MNHNY and CDR2 SVGAGI come from the germline V gene (reference sequence). The CDR3 extends over 15 amino acids. V shed 8 bases and J 4 bases; nucleotides not matched to a gene: 11. The CDR3 nucleotides read TGTGCCAGCCGTCACCAGCGGGGAAATTACAATGAGCAGTTCTTC. Protein: CASRHQRGNYNEQFF.

This clone has only one observation. This chain uses TRBV29-1 with TRBJ2-7; TRBD1 matches at 8 bases. In germline, CDR1 is SQVTM, CDR2 ANQGSEA. Losses at the gene ends were 7 bases for V and 7 bases for J; bases not matched to a gene: 9. The CDR3 runs to 12 residues. CDR3 in DNA: TGCAGCGCATCTGGGACAGGCATTGAGCAGTACTTC. Encoded protein: CSASGTGIEQYF.

The J gene is TRBJ1-2, the V gene TRBV19; D not certain. CDR3 length: 13 residues. Looked up from germline, CDR1 is LNHDA and CDR2 is SQIVND (reference sequence). V was cut by 3 bases and J by 8 bases, with 13 bases left in between. The chain's CDR3 is CASSISLDLGYTF. CDR3 DNA: TGTGCCAGTAGTATCTCTTTGGACTTGGGCTACACCTTC.

This chain connects TRBV14 to TRBJ2-1; D possibly corresponds to TRBD1 (6 bases). The V end was cut by 0 bases, the J end by 6 bases, with 15 bases between. Germline CDR1 is SGHDN and CDR2 is FVKESK. The CDR3 has 16 amino acids. CDR3 in DNA: TGTGCCAGCAGCCAAGAAAGTCGGGCAGGGGTCAATGAGCAGTTCTTC. Residues: CASSQESRAGVNEQFF. Variable domain in full (rest from reference TRBV14 and TRBJ2-1): EAGVTQFPSHSVIEKGQTVTLRCDPISGHDNLYWYRRVMGKEIKFLLHFVKESKQDESGMPNNRFLAERTGGTYSTLKVQPAELEDSGVYFCASSQESRAGVNEQFFGPGTRLTVL.

This sequence joins TRBV12-5 and TRBJ1-4, with D hard to call. The germline V and J ends were trimmed by 5 bases and 5 bases, with 9 bases remaining between them. The CDR3 length is 13 residues. CDR1 and CDR2 from the germline V gene are LGHNT and FRNRAP. CDR3 nucleotides: TGTGCTAGTGGTATAAACCGGAATGAAAAACTGTTTTTT. It is translated as CASGINRNEKLFF.

This chain uses TRBV2 with TRBJ1-1; the D gene is possibly TRBD1 (5 bases). The V and J ends lost 6 bases and 1 base respectively, with 12 bases between them. Looked up from germline, CDR1 is SNHLY and CDR2 is FYNNEI. The CDR3 totals 14 residues. The CDR3 bases are TGTGCCAGCAGCCCCTGGGGGGGGAACACTGAAGCTTTCTTT. Its protein product is CASSPWGGNTEAFF. The complete variable domain, with remaining parts taken from reference TRBV2 and TRBJ1-1, reads EPEVTQTPSHQVTQMGQEVILRCVPISNHLYFYWYRQILGQKVEFLVSFYNNEISEKSEIFDDQFSVERPDGSNFTLKIRSTKLEDSAMYFCASSPWGGNTEAFFGQGTRLTVV.

The V gene is TRBV19, the J gene TRBJ2-1, with D perhaps TRBD1 (5 bases). V was shortened by 8 bases and J by 3 bases, with 17 bases between the two germline ends. Germline V CDR1 and CDR2: LNHDA, SQIVND (reference sequence). There are 15 residues in the CDR3. CDR3 protein: CASQISGLDYNEQFF. Here the CDR3 DNA reads TGTGCCAGTCAAATCTCAGGGCTCGACTACAATGAGCAGTTCTTC.

The chain carries TRBV2 and TRBJ1-1; D not resolved. The V end was cut by 5 bases, the J end by 6 bases, with 10 bases between. This CDR3 has 12 residues. CDR1 is SNHLY and CDR2 is FYNNEI in the germline V gene. The CDR3 reads CASSTRTPEAFF. Written as DNA, the CDR3 is TGTGCCAGCAGTACTCGTACGCCTGAAGCTTTCTTT. The full variable domain, in which reference TRBV2 and TRBJ1-1 provide the parts outside the CDR3, is EPEVTQTPSHQVTQMGQEVILRCVPISNHLYFYWYRQILGQKVEFLVSFYNNEISEKSEIFDDQFSVERPDGSNFTLKIRSTKLEDSAMYFCASSTRTPEAFFGQGTRLTVV.

The V gene is TRBV5-5, the J gene TRBJ1-1; no clear D gene. The germline CDR1 and CDR2 sequences are SGHKS and YYEKEE (reference sequence). The V end was cut by 1 base, the J end by 2 bases, with 3 bases between. The CDR3 contains 12 residues. The chain's CDR3 is CASSLTNTEAFF. The CDR3 DNA follows: TGTGCCAGCAGCTTGACAAACACTGAAGCTTTCTTT.

The rearrangement links TRBV14 to TRBJ2-7, with TRBD1 matching over 9 bases. Trimming removed 4 bases from V and 5 bases from J; junction bases left unmatched: 9. CDR1 and CDR2 from the germline V gene are SGHDN and FVKESK. The CDR3 consists of 15 residues. The CDR3 nucleotides read TGTGCCAGCAGCCGGGGGACAGGGTACATCGACGAGCAGTACTTC. Amino acids: CASSRGTGYIDEQYF. Full variable domain (rest looked up from reference TRBV14 and TRBJ2-7): EAGVTQFPSHSVIEKGQTVTLRCDPISGHDNLYWYRRVMGKEIKFLLHFVKESKQDESGMPNNRFLAERTGGTYSTLKVQPAELEDSGVYFCASSRGTGYIDEQYFGPGTRLTVT.

Points on this clone: Distinct nucleotide sequences in the sample also encode this CDR3. V gene TRBV11-2 combines with J gene TRBJ2-7; D might be TRBD1 (6 bases). CDR3 length equals 14 residues. Germline lookup yields CDR1 SGHAT and CDR2 FQNNGV. V was cut by 5 bases and J by 3 bases, with 14 bases left in between. CDR3 bases: TGTGCCAGCAGCAGAAGGGACACCTACTACGAGCAGTACTTC. Translating it yields CASSRRDTYYEQYF.

This chain links TRBV7-8 with TRBJ1-1; D is perhaps TRBD1 (5 bases). This CDR3 has 15 residues. CDR1 is SGHVS, CDR2 FQNEAQ, per germline. V lost 4 bases and J lost 8, with 20 bases in between. The CDR3 sequence is CASSSPFYGRTEAFF. CDR3 coding DNA: TGTGCCAGCAGCTCGCCCTTCTACGGGAGGACAGAAGCTTTCTTT.

This clone was counted once. The chain recombines TRBV6-1 with TRBJ1-2, with 8 positions matching TRBD1. J was trimmed by 4 bases and V by 6 bases; bases with no gene match: 7. CDR3 length: 14 amino acids. Germline lookup yields CDR1 MNHNS and CDR2 SASEGT. The chain's CDR3 is CASRSPTGAYGYTF. CDR3 sequence (DNA): TGTGCCAGCAGATCCCCGACAGGGGCCTATGGCTACACCTTC.

This chain links TRBV4-1 with TRBJ1-1; TRBD1 might be the D (6 bases). CDR1 and CDR2 from the germline V gene are MGHRA and YSYEKL. V lost 1 base, J lost 3 bases, and 9 bases lay in between. This CDR3 contains 14 residues. CDR3: CASSQVEGDTEAFF. For the CDR3, the DNA is TGCGCCAGCAGCCAAGTAGAGGGGGACACTGAAGCTTTCTTT.

J is TRBJ2-1 and V is TRBV5-1, with 8 bases lining up with TRBD2. CDR3 length: 15 residues. Germline CDR1 and CDR2: SGHRS and YFSETQ. The ends lost 4 bases at V and 6 bases at J; junction bases unmatched: 9. CDR3 region: CASSPGGGGSNEQFF. The CDR3, as DNA: TGCGCCAGCAGCCCAGGTGGCGGGGGGTCCAATGAGCAGTTCTTC.

The J gene is TRBJ2-3, the V gene TRBV13, with TRBD2 matching 9 bases. V trimming: 5 bases; J trimming: 1 base; junction bases outside the gene matches: 7. Germline V CDR1 and CDR2: PRHDT, FYEKMQ (reference sequence). The CDR3 loop spans 16 amino acids. The CDR3 DNA sequence: TGTGCCAGCAGCCAAGCCCTAGCGGGGCGCACAGATACGCAGTATTTT. It translates to CASSQALAGRTDTQYF.

This rearrangement joins TRBV11-2 to TRBJ1-1, with D possibly matching TRBD1 (5 bases). The CDR3 is 14 amino acids. Trimming took off 1 base at V and 10 bases at J, with 16 bases between the two ends. Germline V gives CDR1 SGHAT, CDR2 FQNNGV. The CDR3 coding sequence is TGTGCCAGCAGCTTAGGGGTCCAGGGAACGACAGCTTTCTTT. Translation: CASSLGVQGTTAFF.

This chain links TRBV13 with TRBJ2-2; perhaps TRBD1 as D (6 bases). The CDR3 covers 13 residues. Germline V gene data show CDR1 as PRHDT and CDR2 as FYEKMQ (reference sequence). The V end lost 5 bases, the J end lost 4 bases, and 8 bases lay between the germline ends. The CDR3 nucleotides are TGTGCCAGCAGCCTCAGGGGCACCGGGGAGCTGTTTTTT. This sequence encodes CASSLRGTGELFF.

This clone was seen once. The rearrangement links TRBV15 to TRBJ1-1; D unresolved. The V end lost 1 base, the J end lost 0 bases, and 12 bases lay between the germline ends. This CDR3 is 16 amino acids long. Germline V CDR1 and CDR2: LNHNV, YYDKDF (reference sequence). For the CDR3, the DNA is TGTGCCACCAGCAGAGGTAAACAGCTAATGAACACTGAAGCTTTCTTT. Translated, it gives CATSRGKQLMNTEAFF.

A few counts support this clone. The V gene is TRBV6-1, the J gene TRBJ1-5, with no clear D. The CDR3 sequence is 13 residues long. The germline V and J ends were trimmed by 2 bases and 4 bases, with 6 bases remaining between them. CDR1 is MNHNS and CDR2 is SASEGT in the germline V gene. The chain's CDR3 is CASSESWNQPQHF. The CDR3 DNA sequence: TGTGCCAGCAGTGAAAGCTGGAATCAGCCCCAGCATTTT.

This chain connects TRBV4-1 to TRBJ1-1, with D perhaps matching TRBD1 (5 bases). The germline V gene encodes CDR1 MGHRA and CDR2 YSYEKL. The V end lost 0 bases, the J end lost 1 base, and 9 bases lay between the germline ends. This CDR3 region has 15 residues. CDR3 nucleotide sequence: TGCGCCAGCAGCCAAGAGCCAGGGCGGAACACTGAAGCTTTCTTT. Encoded protein: CASSQEPGRNTEAFF.

The chain joins TRBV7-9 to TRBJ1-1, with TRBD1 identical over 7 bases. V was clipped by 4 bases and J by 6 bases; unmatched bases: 5. Germline V gives CDR1 SEHNR, CDR2 FQNEAQ (reference sequence). This CDR3 is built from 13 residues. CDR3 sequence: CASSSGQVSEAFF. Here the CDR3 DNA reads TGTGCCAGCAGCTCAGGACAGGTCTCTGAAGCTTTCTTT.